The rows below give T cell receptor beta chains drawn from one sample of a study of blood T cell repertoires in COVID-19. Only in-frame clones appear in the TCRdb table, and some are missing; sequencing was by immunoSEQ multiplex PCR. Of roughly 39,000 clones in the sample, 79% were seen once. The sample comprised peripheral blood. These receptors all come from a man aged 65 to 79 with acute or convalescent COVID-19. CDR3s include the opening cysteine and the closing phenylalanine or tryptophan.

v_call	j_call	cdr3_aa
TRBV10-3	TRBJ2-1	CAISRTSGRALNEQFF
TRBV19	TRBJ2-3	CAVASRTDTQYF
TRBV3-1/TRBV3-2	TRBJ1-5	CASSWGQPNQPQHF
TRBV15	TRBJ2-7	CATSRDVPTEQYF
TRBV9	TRBJ2-4	CASSGEREGLNIQYF
TRBV12-5	TRBJ1-5	CASGLVRMDRRRPNQPQHF
TRBV19	TRBJ2-5	CASSIGGGGLSGTQYF
TRBV4-1	TRBJ2-1	CASSQPWGGGRHNEQFF
TRBV11-1	TRBJ2-7	CASSFTGGYEQYF
TRBV6-5	TRBJ1-5	CASSYSTFGQPQHF
TRBV9	TRBJ2-7	CASSVDASGYEQYF
TRBV27	TRBJ1-3	CASSVNRGNTIYF
TRBV7-3	TRBJ2-3	CASSSSVPSTDTQYF
TRBV13	TRBJ2-1	CASSLVPSSPSSYNEQFF
TRBV6-2/TRBV6-3	TRBJ2-1	CASSYTPFRASGSHNEQFF
TRBV28	TRBJ1-1	CASREQGGTEAFF
TRBV10-3	TRBJ2-7	CATLTSGTSGRISYEQYF
TRBV5-1	TRBJ2-1	CASSWGTSGGTTYNEQFF
TRBV7-2	TRBJ1-2	CASSPRSYGYTF
TRBV5-1	TRBJ2-5	CASSLALAVPQETQYF
TRBV6-5	TRBJ1-1	CASSYTGSNTEAFF
TRBV10-3	TRBJ1-5	CAISGDRIDQPQHF
TRBV7-9	TRBJ2-2	CASSPFGGTGELFF
TRBV7-9	TRBJ2-5	CASTREQETQYF
TRBV24-1	TRBJ1-6	CATSDPPNSPLHF
TRBV9	TRBJ2-3	CASSSQMSSGYTDTQYF
TRBV29-1	TRBJ1-5	CSVVEGGTAQPQHF
TRBV7-3	TRBJ2-1	CASSLILGSRNEQFF
TRBV10-3	TRBJ1-3	CAISDGTGQNIYF
TRBV7-2	TRBJ1-1	CASSPVGQLRTEAFF
TRBV5-1	TRBJ2-3	CASSLGQGLTDTQYF
TRBV3-1/TRBV3-2	TRBJ1-5	CASSQAGSNQPQHF
TRBV7-3	TRBJ1-1	CASSEVGGARTEAFF
TRBV7-9	TRBJ1-2	CASSLYGGRKGYTF
TRBV25-1	TRBJ1-3	CASTTGGDSGNTIYF
TRBV6-1	TRBJ2-3	CASSEDSGLWTDTQYF
TRBV9	TRBJ2-5	CAPGGGQETQYF
TRBV27	TRBJ2-2	CAVGGGNTGELFF